This T cell receptor (beta chain) was sequenced during a study of blood T cell repertoires in COVID-19. Study-level background: The analysed material was cDNA or gDNA that came from T cells, B-cell-depleted T cells, or PBMCs.

The CDR3 runs to 15 residues. V lost 2 bases and J lost 9; bases outside the gene matches: 4. Germline assignment: CDR1 MNHEY and CDR2 SMNVEV (reference sequence). Sequencing used immunoSEQ multiplex PCR; TCRdb keeps in-frame clones, though not all of them. This sample yields under 200,000 clones, of which over 70% are seen a single time; roughly 3.4% belongs to the top ten. This study enrolled people aged 18 to 89 from approximately 25 US geographic areas. Clinical history as reported by participants underpinned cohort assignment. Recovery among Cohort 3 donors was established by two negative PCRs, clearance, or symptom resolution.

Source material: PBMCs or T cells enriched from blood (not recorded which). This chain connects TRBV27 to TRBJ2-3; 14 bases are shared with TRBD2. This TCR was recovered from a woman aged 60-70 years who had recovered from COVID-19. CDR3 bases: TGTGCCAGCAGTTTAGGACTAGCGGGGGGTAGCACGCAGTATTTT. Amino acids: CASSLGLAGGSTQYF.